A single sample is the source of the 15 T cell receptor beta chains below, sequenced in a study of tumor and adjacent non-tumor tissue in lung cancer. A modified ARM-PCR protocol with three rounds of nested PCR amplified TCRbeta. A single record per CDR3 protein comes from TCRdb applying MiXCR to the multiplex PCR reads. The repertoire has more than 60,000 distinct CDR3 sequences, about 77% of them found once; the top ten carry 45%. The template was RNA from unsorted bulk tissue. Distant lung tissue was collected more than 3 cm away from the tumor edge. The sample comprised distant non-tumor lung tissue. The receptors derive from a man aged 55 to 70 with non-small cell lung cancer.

The CDR3 loop reads CASSVRAGTNEKLFF. The CDR3 DNA sequence: TGTGCCAGCAGCGTCCGTGCAGGAACTAATGAAAAACTGTTTTTT. This rearrangement joins TRBV13 to TRBJ1-4, with D unclear. Trimming took off 5 bases at V and 1 base at J, with 11 bases between the two ends. The CDR3 consists of 15 residues. CDR1 and CDR2 (germline): PRHDT, FYEKMQ (reference sequence).

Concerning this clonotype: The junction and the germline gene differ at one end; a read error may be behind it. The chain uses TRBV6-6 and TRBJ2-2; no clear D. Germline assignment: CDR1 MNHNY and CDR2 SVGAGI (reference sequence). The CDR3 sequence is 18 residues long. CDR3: CTSSTNVLSPSSTEELFF. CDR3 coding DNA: TGTACCAGCAGTACGAATGTCCTTTCTCCGTCGAGCACCGAGGAGCTGTTTTTT.

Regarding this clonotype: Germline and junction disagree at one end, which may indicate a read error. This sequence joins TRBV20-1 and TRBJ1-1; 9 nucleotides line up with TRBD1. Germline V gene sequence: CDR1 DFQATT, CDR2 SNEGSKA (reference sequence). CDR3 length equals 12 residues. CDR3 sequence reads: CSARDRDTEVFF. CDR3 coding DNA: TGCAGTGCGCGGGACAGGGACACTGAAGTTTTCTTC.

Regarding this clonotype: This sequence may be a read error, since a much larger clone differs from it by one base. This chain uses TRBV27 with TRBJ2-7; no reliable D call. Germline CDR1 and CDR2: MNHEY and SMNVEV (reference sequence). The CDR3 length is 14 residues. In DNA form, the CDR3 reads TGTGTCAGCAGTTCCCTACCAGAGCCCTACGAGCAGTACTTC. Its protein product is CVSSSLPEPYEQYF.

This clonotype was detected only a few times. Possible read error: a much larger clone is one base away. The CDR3 nucleotides read TGTGCCAGCAGTTTCGGGCACGGCTATGGCTACACCTTC. Protein: CASSFGHGYGYTF. The rearrangement joins TRBV28 to TRBJ1-2; D is undetermined. With 3 bases removed from V and 4 bases from J, the gap between germline ends came to 9 bases. Looked up from germline, CDR1 is MDHEN and CDR2 is SYDVKM. This CDR3 comprises 13 residues.

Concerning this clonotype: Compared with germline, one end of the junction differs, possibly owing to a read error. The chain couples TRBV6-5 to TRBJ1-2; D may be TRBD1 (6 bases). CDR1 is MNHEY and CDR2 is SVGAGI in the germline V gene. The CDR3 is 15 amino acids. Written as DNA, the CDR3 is TGTGCAAGCAGTCCACAGGGTGGGAATAAGTATGGCTACACCTTC. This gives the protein CASSPQGGNKYGYTF.

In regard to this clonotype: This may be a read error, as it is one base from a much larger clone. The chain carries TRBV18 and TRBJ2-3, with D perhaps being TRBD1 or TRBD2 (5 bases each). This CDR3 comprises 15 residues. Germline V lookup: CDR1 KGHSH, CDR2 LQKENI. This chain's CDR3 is CACSPNRDLSDTQYF. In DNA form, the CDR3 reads TGTGCCTGCTCACCGAACCGGGACCTTTCAGATACGCAGTATTTT.

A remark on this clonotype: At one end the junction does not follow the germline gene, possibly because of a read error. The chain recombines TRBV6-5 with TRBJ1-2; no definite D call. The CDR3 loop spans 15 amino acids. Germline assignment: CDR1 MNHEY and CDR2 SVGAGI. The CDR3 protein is CVSNYEAWPIGGYTF. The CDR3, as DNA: TGTGTCAGCAATTACGAGGCTTGGCCGATTGGTGGCTACACCTTC.

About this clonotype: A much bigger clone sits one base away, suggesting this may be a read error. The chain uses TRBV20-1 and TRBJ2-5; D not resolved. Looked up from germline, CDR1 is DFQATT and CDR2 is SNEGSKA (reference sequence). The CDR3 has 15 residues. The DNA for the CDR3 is TGCAGTGCTAGAACTATCGGACGGAGCCAAGATACCCAGTACTTC. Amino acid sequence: CSARTIGRSQDTQYF.

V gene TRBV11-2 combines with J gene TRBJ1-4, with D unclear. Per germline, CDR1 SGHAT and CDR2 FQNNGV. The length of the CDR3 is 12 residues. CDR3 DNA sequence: TGTTTCAGCAGCTTAGAGAATCGAAAACTGTTTTTT. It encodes CFSSLENRKLFF.

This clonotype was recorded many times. The CDR3: CASRPITGNEQFF. CDR3 nucleotides: TGTGCCAGCAGGCCCATCACAGGGAATGAGCAGTTCTTC. This rearrangement joins TRBV6-6 to TRBJ2-1; D is possibly TRBD1 (6 bases). The CDR3 is made up of 13 amino acids. Trimming removed 6 bases from V and 7 bases from J, with 13 bases in between. CDR1 and CDR2 from the germline V gene are MNHNY and SVGAGI (reference sequence).

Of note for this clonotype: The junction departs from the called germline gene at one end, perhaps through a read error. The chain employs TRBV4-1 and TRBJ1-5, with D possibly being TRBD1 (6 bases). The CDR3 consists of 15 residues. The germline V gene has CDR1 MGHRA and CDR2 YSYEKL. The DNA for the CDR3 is TGCGCCAGGACTATTTCCAGGACAGAGAATCAACCCCAGCATTTT. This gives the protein CARTISRTENQPQHF.

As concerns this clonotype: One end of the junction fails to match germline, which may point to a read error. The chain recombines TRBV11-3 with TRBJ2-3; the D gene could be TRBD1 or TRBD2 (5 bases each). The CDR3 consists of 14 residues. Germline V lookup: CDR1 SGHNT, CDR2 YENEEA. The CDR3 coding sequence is TGTGCCAGTAGCCACCGGGATGTCACAGGTACGCAGTATTTT. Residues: CASSHRDVTGTQYF.

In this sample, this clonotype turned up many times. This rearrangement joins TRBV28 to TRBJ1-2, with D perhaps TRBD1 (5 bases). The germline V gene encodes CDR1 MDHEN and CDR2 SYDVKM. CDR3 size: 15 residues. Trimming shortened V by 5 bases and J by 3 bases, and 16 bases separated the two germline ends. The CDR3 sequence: CASSPTQGRDYGYTF. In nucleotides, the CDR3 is TGTGCCAGCAGTCCTACTCAGGGTCGGGACTATGGCTACACCTTC.

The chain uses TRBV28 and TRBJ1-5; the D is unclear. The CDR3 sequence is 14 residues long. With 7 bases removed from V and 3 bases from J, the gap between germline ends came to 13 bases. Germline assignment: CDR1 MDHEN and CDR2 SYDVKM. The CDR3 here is CASIPCVNNQPQHF. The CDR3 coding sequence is TGTGCCAGCATACCATGCGTGAACAATCAGCCCCAGCATTTT.